Listed below are T cell receptor beta chains from one sample, sequenced in a study of OX40 agonist ivuxolimab in advanced cancers. Measured with immunoSEQ multiplex PCR; TCRdb has only the in-frame clones, and not every one. In the table there are 99,000 or so clones, about 92% of which are singletons. The source material was CD4+ or CD8+ T cells sorted from blood, sampled in a trial of the OX40 agonist ivuxolimab. The receptors shown here come from an adult with an advanced solid tumor such as melanoma, head and neck, liver or kidney cancer. CDR3s leave out the opening cysteine and the closing phenylalanine or tryptophan.

V	CDR3
TRBV7-9	ASSFLRPPYNEQF
TRBV9	ASSGYSGANVLT
TRBV7-3	ASSSGTGSRGANVLT
TRBV7-3	ASSSQTSGGAEF
TRBV19	ASSRVWGKNQPQH
TRBV28	ASSRGSSSGNTIY
TRBV5-8	ASSLQGGTETQY
TRBV25-1	ASTSPGSMNTEAF
TRBV28	ASSSPGDEQF
TRBV15	ATSHVENTEAF
TRBV30	AWSGGANQPQH
TRBV19	ASSLYNEQF
TRBV4-2	ASSQDQGDRLVWTPLH
TRBV4-3	ASSQDLRSPNEQF
TRBV30	AWSMGGAEKLF
TRBV27	ASSIRWSGASYGYT
TRBV19	ASSIGGHSPLH